This T cell receptor beta chain was sequenced during a study of shared clonotypes between healthy human individuals. Study-level results: Richness estimates generally favored naive over memory subsets. Against clonotypes common to all four donors, non-shared ones had lower generation probabilities.

Details on this clone: Its antigen is unidentified.

With 4 bases clipped from V and 8 bases from J, the junction kept 11 bases outside the gene matches. CDR1 MGHDK and CDR2 SYGVNS come from the germline V gene. CDR3 length: 16 residues. In the original analysis: ImmunoSEQ output held junction-only sequences without quality scores, so filtering differed. Some clones are missing from TCRdb's copy, which holds only in-frame ones; the method was immunoSEQ multiplex PCR. Clone size and V and J calls were adopted from that table, with D and trimming inferred from the DNA. The sample has approximately 810,000 clones, 80% to 95% seen once. Only CD45RO-negative cells positively selected for CCR7 counted as naive CD8 cells, so terminally differentiated effector memory CD45RA+ cells were excluded.

The sequencing input was naive CD8+ T cells sorted from blood. The chain recombines TRBV25-1 with TRBJ2-1, with 10 bases matching TRBD1. The source of this sequence is a man aged 25-45 years in good health. CDR3 sequence: CASSGFGQGVGYEQFF. DNA of the CDR3: TGTGCCAGCAGTGGTTTCGGACAGGGGGTAGGCTATGAGCAGTTCTTC.